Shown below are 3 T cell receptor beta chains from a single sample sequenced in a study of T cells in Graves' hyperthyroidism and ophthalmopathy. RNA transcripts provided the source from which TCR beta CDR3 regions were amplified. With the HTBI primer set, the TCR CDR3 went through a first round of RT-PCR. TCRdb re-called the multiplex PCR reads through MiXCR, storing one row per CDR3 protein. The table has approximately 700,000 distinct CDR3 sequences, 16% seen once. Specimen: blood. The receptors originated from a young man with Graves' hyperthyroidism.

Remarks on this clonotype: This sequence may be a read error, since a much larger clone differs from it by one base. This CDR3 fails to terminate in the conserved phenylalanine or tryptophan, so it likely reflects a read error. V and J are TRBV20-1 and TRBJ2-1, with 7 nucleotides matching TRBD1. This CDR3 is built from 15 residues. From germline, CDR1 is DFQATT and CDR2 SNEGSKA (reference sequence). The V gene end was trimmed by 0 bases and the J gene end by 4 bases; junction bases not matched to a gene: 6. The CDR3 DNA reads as TGCAGTGCTAGAGATCTAGGGACAGAGTACAATGAGCAGTTCCTC. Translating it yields CSARDLGTEYNEQFL.

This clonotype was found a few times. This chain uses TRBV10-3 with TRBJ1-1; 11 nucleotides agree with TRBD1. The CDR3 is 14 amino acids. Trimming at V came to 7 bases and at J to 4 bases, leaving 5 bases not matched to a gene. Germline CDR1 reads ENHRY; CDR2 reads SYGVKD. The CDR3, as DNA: TGTGCCATCACCAGGGACAGGGGGATCACTGAAGCTTTCTTT. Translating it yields CAITRDRGITEAFF.

CDR3 sequence: CSARVKAGETQYF. CDR3 coding DNA: TGCAGTGCTAGAGTGAAGGCGGGAGAGACCCAGTACTTC. V usage is TRBV20-1 and J usage is TRBJ2-5; the D gene is possibly TRBD2 (5 bases). Trimming removed 1 base at V and 4 bases at J, with 10 bases between. Germline lookup yields CDR1 DFQATT and CDR2 SNEGSKA (reference sequence). The CDR3 extends over 13 amino acids.